The table lists the clone carrying this TCR beta chain with a few counts. Its target is not known. TCRdb reanalysed the 5' RACE reads using MiXCR and keeps one entry per CDR3 protein. The sample carries roughly 700,000 distinct CDR3 sequences, around 19% recorded once. This sample was included in a study of CD8 T cells in ankylosing spondylitis. General study points: What appeared characteristic of ankylosing spondylitis blood was a TCR beta motif of fewer than ten highly homologous variants.

J gave up 2 bases and V 4 bases, and 5 bases lay outside the gene matches. Germline lookup yields CDR1 SGHRS and CDR2 YFSETQ. The CDR3 is 15 residues long. The chain combines TRBV5-1 with TRBJ2-7; 11 bases agree with TRBD2. The sample comprised blood, either unsorted or a sorted T cell fraction (not recorded which). This sequence was found in a male donor with ankylosing spondylitis. This CDR3 reads CASSAGLAEPYEQYF. In DNA form, the CDR3 reads TGCGCCAGCAGCGCGGGACTAGCGGAGCCCTACGAGCAGTACTTC.